These 17 T cell receptor beta chains share one sample of origin, sequenced in a study of CD8+CD57+ T cells in acquired aplastic anemia. Template material for TCR beta VDJ and CDR3 profiling consisted of genomic DNA. TCRdb re-derived calls from the reads in MiXCR, one entry per CDR3 protein. The data hold 400,000 to 500,000 distinct CDR3 sequences, with roughly 64% observed a single time. Material for sequencing was sorted CD4+, CD8+, or CD8+CD57+ T cells (not recorded which) from PBMCs. The receptors were gathered from a human donor in good health, serving as a control.

This clonotype was observed once. The chain carries TRBV7-8 and TRBJ2-7; 10 bases agree with TRBD1. The junction had 11 bases not matched to a gene; V was cut back by 3 bases and J by 0 bases. Germline assignment: CDR1 SGHVS and CDR2 FQNEAQ. CDR3 length: 18 residues. CDR3 loop: CASSLANSGTGVSYEQYF. The CDR3 DNA reads as TGTGCCAGCAGCTTGGCTAACTCCGGGACAGGGGTCTCCTACGAGCAGTACTTC.

This chain connects TRBV11-2 to TRBJ1-5; D gene unclear. Germline CDR1 reads SGHAT; CDR2 reads FQNNGV. Trimming shortened V by 11 bases and J by 6 bases, and 17 bases separated the two germline ends. The CDR3 has 13 residues. The CDR3 is CAWSRQEGQPQHF. The CDR3 DNA follows: TGTGCCTGGAGCCGTCAGGAAGGTCAGCCCCAGCATTTT.

The chain is built from TRBV5-1 and TRBJ1-5; no clear D. The CDR3 spans 12 residues. Trimming removed 3 bases at V and 12 bases at J, with 13 bases between. Germline-derived CDR1 and CDR2 are SGHRS and YFSETQ. The CDR3 DNA is TGCGCCAGCAGCTATGGCATCCCGGGCCAGCATTTT. Translating gives CASSYGIPGQHF. Complete variable domain (other parts from reference TRBV5-1 and TRBJ1-5): KAGVTQTPRYLIKTRGQQVTLSCSPISGHRSVSWYQQTPGQGLQFLFEYFSETQRNKGNFPGRFSGRQFSNSRSEMNVSTLELGDSALYLCASSYGIPGQHFGDGTRLSIL.

This clonotype was seen just once. Compared with germline, one end of the junction differs, possibly owing to a read error. The V gene is TRBV7-2, the J gene TRBJ1-4; D is possibly TRBD1 (5 bases). The CDR3 spans 14 residues. Germline CDR1 reads SGHTA; CDR2 reads FQGNSA. The CDR3 DNA reads as TGTGCCAGCAGCCAGATCGGGGGTGGAGAAAATTCACCCTTT. Translating gives CASSQIGGGENSPF.

A word on this clonotype: This may stem from a read error, because a much larger clone lies one nucleotide away. The V call is TRBV20-1, the J call TRBJ1-2, with 8 bases lining up with TRBD1. CDR3 size: 14 residues. CDR1 and CDR2 (germline): DFQATT, SNEGSKA (reference sequence). Unmatched junction bases numbered 6, after V lost 2 bases and J lost 4 bases. CDR3 DNA sequence: TGCAGTGCTAGAATACAGGGGGGGAGCTATGGCTACACCTTC. Protein: CSARIQGGSYGYTF.

The chain carries TRBV12-3 or TRBV12-4 and TRBJ2-1; D is perhaps TRBD1 or TRBD2 (5 bases each). There are 15 residues in the CDR3. Trimming took 5 bases from V and 4 from J, leaving 15 bases between them. This CDR3 reads CASSDSGPNYNEQFF. The DNA of the CDR3 is TGTGCCAGCAGTGACAGCGGCCCCAATTACAATGAGCAGTTCTTC.

This chain links TRBV29-1 with TRBJ1-2; 9 bases map to TRBD1. The CDR3 covers 11 residues. The trim removed 6 bases at V and 6 bases at J, leaving 2 bases unmatched. In germline, CDR1 is SQVTM, CDR2 ANQGSEA. This CDR3 is CSVGQGNGYTF. The DNA for the CDR3 is TGCAGCGTGGGACAGGGTAATGGCTACACCTTC.

The V call is TRBV19, the J call TRBJ2-1, with 10 bases lining up with TRBD2. The CDR3 totals 14 residues. CDR1 is LNHDA and CDR2 is SQIVND in the germline V gene (reference sequence). The trim removed 10 bases at V and 5 bases at J, leaving 8 bases unmatched. CDR3 DNA sequence: TGTGCCACCCAGCTTAGCGGGGGGAACAATGAGCAGTTCTTC. This encodes CATQLSGGNNEQFF.

The chain joins TRBV5-1 to TRBJ1-6; no reliable D call. The CDR3 contains 14 residues. With 0 bases removed from V and 11 bases from J, the gap between germline ends came to 12 bases. Per the germline V gene, CDR1 is SGHRS and CDR2 is YFSETQ. The CDR3 loop is CASSLVADGPPLHF. CDR3 sequence (DNA): TGCGCCAGCAGCTTGGTGGCAGATGGACCACCCCTCCACTTT.

In its sample, this clonotype was seen once. The chain joins TRBV24-1 to TRBJ1-5; 12 positions agree with TRBD1. The CDR3 has 16 amino acids. Germline V gene lookup returns CDR1 KGHDR and CDR2 SFDVKD. V gave up 3 bases and J gave up 7 bases; unmatched junction bases: 6. DNA of the CDR3: TGTGCCACCAGTGATACCGGGACAGGGGGCCTACAGCCCCAGCATTTT. The encoded protein is CATSDTGTGGLQPQHF.

The chain links TRBV30 to TRBJ2-3; TRBD1 is a possible D gene (5 bases). The germline V and J ends were trimmed by 0 bases and 0 bases, with 7 bases remaining between them. The germline CDR1 and CDR2 sequences are GTSNPN and SVGIG (reference sequence). The CDR3 contains 14 residues. The CDR3: CAWSVGLSTDTQYF. CDR3 DNA: TGTGCCTGGAGTGTGGGGCTTAGCACAGATACGCAGTATTTT.

The chain is built from TRBV7-9 and TRBJ1-1; 9 bases line up with TRBD1. The CDR3 sequence is 15 residues long. The germline CDR1 and CDR2 sequences are SEHNR and FQNEAQ (reference sequence). The V gene end was trimmed by 8 bases and the J gene end by 3 bases; junction bases not matched to a gene: 10. In nucleotides, the CDR3 is TGTGCCAGCTCCGGGACAGGGATTATATACACTGAAGCTTTCTTT. The encoded protein is CASSGTGIIYTEAFF.

Turning to this clonotype: The junction departs from the called germline gene at one end, perhaps through a read error. The gene calls are TRBV29-1 and TRBJ2-7, with TRBD2 identical over 7 bases. Looked up from germline, CDR1 is SQVTM and CDR2 is ANQGSEA. This CDR3 is 13 amino acids long. This CDR3 reads CSVEAGDPYGHNF. As DNA, the CDR3 is TGCAGCGTTGAGGCGGGGGATCCCTACGGGCACAACTTC.

This clonotype was counted many times. The genes are TRBV12-3 or TRBV12-4 and TRBJ1-1; no clear D gene. The germline V and J ends were trimmed by 3 bases and 0 bases, with 8 bases remaining between them. The CDR3 is 14 residues long. The CDR3 here is CASSFRLMNTEAFF. The CDR3 coding sequence is TGTGCCAGCAGTTTTAGGCTTATGAACACTGAAGCTTTCTTT.

There are many counts of this clonotype. J is TRBJ2-3 and V is TRBV14; weak D call: TRBD1 (6 bases). Between the trimmed V and J ends, which lost 2 bases and 5 bases, there was a span of 17 bases. Looked up from germline, CDR1 is SGHDN and CDR2 is FVKESK. CDR3 length: 16 amino acids. The CDR3 loop reads CASSQLLGGREDTQYF. The CDR3 nucleotides are TGTGCCAGCAGCCAACTCCTTGGGGGCAGGGAAGATACGCAGTATTTT.

This chain uses TRBV7-8 with TRBJ2-2, with D perhaps matching TRBD2 (5 bases). Trimming left V 2 bases short and J 14 bases short, with 24 bases between. This CDR3 comprises 16 residues. Germline V gene sequence: CDR1 SGHVS, CDR2 FQNEAQ. For the CDR3, the DNA is TGTGCCAGCAGCTTAACAGAGTCAGCGAAGCCGGGGTACCTGTTTTTT. This translates into CASSLTESAKPGYLFF.

V usage is TRBV7-2 and J usage is TRBJ1-6; a possible D gene is TRBD1 (5 bases). V was pared by 0 bases and J by 8 bases, with 14 bases between. The CDR3 totals 16 residues. Germline CDR1 reads SGHTA; CDR2 reads FQGNSA. CDR3 sequence: CASSLAGQRRYSPLHF. DNA of the CDR3: TGTGCCAGCAGCTTAGCGGGGCAACGGCGATATTCACCCCTCCACTTT.